What follows are 32 T cell receptor beta chains derived from one specimen sequenced in a study of cytomegalovirus exposure and HLA in healthy donors. Primers for the PCR totalled 60 Vbeta and 13 Jbeta. TCRdb keeps only in-frame clones here, not all; method: immunoSEQ multiplex PCR. The sample holds fewer than 300,000 clones, 80% seen once. Specimen: PBMCs. The receptors derive from a girl aged 2 to 10 in good health and CMV-seronegative.

The chain links TRBV7-9 to TRBJ2-7; D is possibly TRBD2 (5 bases). The CDR3 runs to 14 residues. V was clipped by 5 bases and J by 2 bases, with 13 bases between them. Per the germline V gene, CDR1 is SEHNR and CDR2 is FQNEAQ (reference sequence). CDR3 protein: CASSQTWEPYEQYF. CDR3 nucleotides: TGTGCCAGCAGCCAAACATGGGAGCCCTACGAGCAGTACTTC.

The chain joins TRBV7-6 to TRBJ1-6, with D unclear. Germline values: CDR1 SGHVS, CDR2 FNYEAQ. V dropped 5 bases and J dropped 8 bases, with 4 bases sitting between them. CDR3 length: 11 amino acids. The CDR3 region is CASSQDSPLHF. CDR3 sequence (DNA): TGTGCCAGCAGCCAGGATTCACCCCTCCACTTT.

V gene TRBV5-1 combines with J gene TRBJ2-1; D may be TRBD2 (5 bases). CDR1 and CDR2 from the germline V gene are SGHRS and YFSETQ. The length of the CDR3 is 15 residues. Trimming removed 0 bases from V and 2 bases from J, with 9 bases in between. In nucleotides, the CDR3 is TGCGCCAGCAGCTTGGGAGGGCTTGCCTACAATGAGCAGTTCTTC. Amino acids: CASSLGGLAYNEQFF.

The rearrangement links TRBV5-1 to TRBJ2-5; maybe TRBD2 (5 bases). Looked up from germline, CDR1 is SGHRS and CDR2 is YFSETQ. Between the trimmed V and J ends, which lost 7 bases and 5 bases, there was a span of 21 bases. The length of the CDR3 is 15 residues. The CDR3 coding sequence is TGCGCCAGCGGAGGCTCGGCTACTCTGGGGGAGACCCAGTACTTC. It codes for CASGGSATLGETQYF.

This clone was found a few times. The genes are TRBV28 and TRBJ1-1; TRBD1 matches at 7 bases. The CDR3 is 15 amino acids. The trim removed 1 base at V and 2 bases at J, leaving 4 bases unmatched. Germline lookup yields CDR1 MDHEN and CDR2 SYDVKM. CDR3 nucleotides: TGTGCCAGCAGTTTATCGGGGGACAGTAACACTGAAGCTTTCTTT. Protein sequence: CASSLSGDSNTEAFF.

The rearrangement links TRBV30 to TRBJ1-3; TRBD1 might be the D (5 bases). Germline CDR1 is GTSNPN and CDR2 is SVGIG (reference sequence). Trimming took off 2 bases at V and 3 bases at J, with 11 bases between the two ends. This CDR3 spans 14 amino acids. CDR3 protein: CAWSRGGDGNTIYF. In nucleotides, the CDR3 is TGTGCCTGGAGTAGGGGAGGAGATGGAAACACCATATATTTT. Filled out from reference TRBV30 and TRBJ1-3, the complete variable domain reads SQTIHQWPATLVQPVGSPLSLECTVEGTSNPNLYWYRQAAGRGLQLLFYSVGIGQISSEVPQNLSASRPQDRQFILSSKKLLLSDSGFYLCAWSRGGDGNTIYFGEGSWLTVV.

The CDR3 DNA follows: TGTGCCAGCAGACTCGGACACGGGTGCGGCAATCAGCCCCAGCATTTT. Its translation: CASRLGHGCGNQPQHF. The chain has TRBV6-4 and TRBJ1-5, with a weak D call TRBD1 (5 bases). The CDR3 spans 16 residues. Trimming shortened V by 6 bases and J by 2 bases, and 17 bases separated the two germline ends. Germline assignment: CDR1 MRHNA and CDR2 SNTAGT.

The V and J genes are TRBV6-1 and TRBJ2-4; D perhaps matches TRBD1 (5 bases). V was trimmed by 6 bases and J by 2 bases, leaving 14 bases between them. This CDR3 spans 15 amino acids. The V gene's germline CDR1 is MNHNS and CDR2 SASEGT. This CDR3 reads CASSRSQVTKNIQYF. Written as DNA, the CDR3 is TGTGCCAGCAGCAGATCACAGGTGACCAAAAACATTCAGTACTTC.

The chain is built from TRBV2 and TRBJ2-5; no firm D call. The V end was cut by 2 bases, the J end by 0 bases, with 10 bases between. The CDR3 totals 15 residues. Germline CDR1 and CDR2: SNHLY and FYNNEI. The CDR3 sequence is CASSEIGVYQETQYF. In DNA form, the CDR3 reads TGTGCCAGCAGTGAAATCGGTGTCTACCAAGAGACCCAGTACTTC.

The chain carries TRBV9 and TRBJ2-5; D perhaps matches TRBD1 (5 bases). The V gene lost 3 bases and the J gene lost 2 bases, with 17 bases spanning the gap. CDR3 size: 16 residues. CDR1 SGDLS and CDR2 YYNGEE come from the germline V gene. CDR3 region: CASSGNSGKSQETQYF. CDR3 nucleotide sequence: TGTGCCAGCAGCGGGAACTCAGGGAAATCTCAAGAGACCCAGTACTTC.

This rearrangement joins TRBV5-5 to TRBJ1-3, with D maybe TRBD1 (5 bases). CDR1 SGHKS and CDR2 YYEKEE come from the germline V gene (reference sequence). The V and J ends lost 0 bases and 0 bases respectively, with 10 bases between them. The CDR3 extends over 16 amino acids. The CDR3 DNA sequence: TGTGCCAGCAGCTTGGCAGGGTTTAGCTCTGGAAACACCATATATTTT. Protein product: CASSLAGFSSGNTIYF.

This clone showed up just once. The CDR3 spells CASSLTQGALGQPQHF. The CDR3 bases are TGTGCCAGCAGCTTAACTCAGGGGGCTCTGGGACAGCCCCAGCATTTT. This chain joins TRBV7-6 and TRBJ1-5, with 8 bases fitting TRBD1. The germline gives CDR1 SGHVS, CDR2 FNYEAQ. CDR3 length: 16 residues. V shed 2 bases, J shed 7 bases, and the junction held 10 bases outside the gene matches.

V usage is TRBV7-2 and J usage is TRBJ1-5; a possible D gene is TRBD1 (5 bases). The CDR3 totals 17 residues. Trimming left V 1 base short and J 0 bases short, with 13 bases between. Germline CDR1 is SGHTA and CDR2 is FQGNSA. The CDR3: CASSLEIGGGSNQPQHF. In nucleotides, the CDR3 is TGTGCCAGCAGCTTAGAAATCGGGGGGGGTAGCAATCAGCCCCAGCATTTT. The full variable domain, its missing parts supplied by reference TRBV7-2 and TRBJ1-5, is GAGVSQSPSNKVTEKGKDVELRCDPISGHTALYWYRQSLGQGLEFLIYFQGNSAPDKSGLPSDRFSAERTGGSVSTLTIQRTQQEDSAVYLCASSLEIGGGSNQPQHFGDGTRLSIL.

This chain joins TRBV7-3 and TRBJ1-4; D is undetermined. This CDR3 spans 12 amino acids. Trimming shortened V by 4 bases and J by 5 bases, and 5 bases separated the two germline ends. Germline assignment: CDR1 SGHTA and CDR2 FQGTGA. CDR3 residues: CASSCSNEKLFF. The CDR3 nucleotides read TGTGCCAGCAGCTGTTCGAATGAAAAACTGTTTTTT.

This chain joins TRBV2 and TRBJ1-4, with TRBD1 matching over 8 bases. After removal of 6 bases from V and 7 bases from J, the junction contained 7 bases not matched to a gene. The CDR3 consists of 14 residues. Germline CDR1 is SNHLY and CDR2 is FYNNEI. CDR3 in amino acids: CASSQGAVGEKLFF. CDR3 nucleotide sequence: TGTGCCAGCAGCCAGGGGGCTGTAGGTGAAAAACTGTTTTTT.

In its sample, this clone was seen a few times. The gene calls are TRBV30 and TRBJ2-3, with D possibly TRBD2 on 6 matching bases. The CDR3 loop spans 15 amino acids. The germline V gene has CDR1 GTSNPN and CDR2 SVGIG (reference sequence). Trimming shortened V by 2 bases and J by 1 base, and 13 bases separated the two germline ends. The CDR3 here is CAWSWGGAGTDTQYF. The CDR3 DNA is TGTGCCTGGAGTTGGGGCGGGGCCGGCACAGATACGCAGTATTTT.

Notes on this clone: Within the sample, other DNA sequences also encode this same CDR3. This chain uses TRBV12-5 with TRBJ2-5; TRBD1 matches 10 bases. Germline V gene sequence: CDR1 LGHNT, CDR2 FRNRAP. The CDR3 runs to 14 residues. J lost 2 bases, V lost 7 bases, and 4 bases had no gene match. CDR3 protein: CASARGQGQETQYF. Written as DNA, the CDR3 is TGTGCTAGTGCCCGGGGACAGGGGCAAGAGACCCAGTACTTC.

The chain recombines TRBV6-1 with TRBJ1-6; TRBD1 matches 8 bases. Trimming removed 6 bases from V and 9 bases from J; junction bases left unmatched: 7. This CDR3 region has 14 residues. Looked up from germline, CDR1 is MNHNS and CDR2 is SASEGT. CDR3 in amino acids: CASSSTGGSSPLHF. CDR3 DNA: TGTGCCAGCAGCAGCACAGGGGGAAGTTCACCCCTCCACTTT.

This chain uses TRBV7-9 with TRBJ2-2; 13 positions agree with TRBD2. The CDR3 has 17 residues. Germline lookup yields CDR1 SEHNR and CDR2 FQNEAQ (reference sequence). V shed 8 bases and J 0 bases; nucleotides not matched to a gene: 6. As DNA, the CDR3 is TGTGCCAGCCGGATGGGACTAGCGGGGTCGAACACCGGGGAGCTGTTTTTT. Translation gives CASRMGLAGSNTGELFF.

The rearrangement links TRBV28 to TRBJ2-7, with a tentative D call TRBD1 (7 bases). CDR1 and CDR2 (germline): MDHEN, SYDVKM. This CDR3 has 14 amino acids. V was shortened by 3 bases and J by 3 bases, with 12 bases between the two germline ends. DNA for the CDR3: TGTGCCAGCAGTTTTGGGGGGACAGACTACGAGCAGTACTTC. Translated, it gives CASSFGGTDYEQYF.

This clone was counted a single time. Here the CDR3 reads CASSTGVLATDTQYF. CDR3 DNA: TGTGCCAGCAGCACCGGGGTCCTAGCCACAGATACGCAGTATTTT. The chain joins TRBV6-6 to TRBJ2-3, with D perhaps TRBD2 (5 bases). The CDR3 runs to 15 residues. Germline CDR1 MNHNY, CDR2 SVGAGI (reference sequence). V was pared by 6 bases and J by 2 bases, with 15 bases between.

With respect to this clone: Other DNA sequences in the same sample also yield this CDR3. The gene calls are TRBV9 and TRBJ2-5; 7 bases match TRBD1. CDR3 size: 14 residues. The ends lost 2 bases at V and 2 bases at J; junction bases unmatched: 3. CDR1 is SGDLS and CDR2 is YYNGEE in the germline V gene. In DNA, the CDR3 is TGTGCCAGCAGCGTGGGACAGTTACAAGAGACCCAGTACTTC. This codes for CASSVGQLQETQYF.

The chain carries TRBV27 and TRBJ2-1; 16 bases are a match to TRBD2. CDR1 and CDR2 from the germline V gene are MNHEY and SMNVEV (reference sequence). This CDR3 has 16 residues. Losses at the gene ends were 6 bases for V and 15 bases for J; bases not matched to a gene: 14. The chain's CDR3 is CASSPSGGLAGGKMFF. Here the CDR3 DNA reads TGTGCCAGCAGCCCCTCGGGGGGACTAGCGGGAGGGAAGATGTTCTTC.

In its sample, this clone was seen once. The V and J genes are TRBV6-5 and TRBJ2-5; TRBD1 agrees at 11 bases. CDR1 and CDR2 (germline): MNHEY, SVGAGI. This CDR3 is 15 amino acids long. V lost 4 bases, J lost 6 bases, and 7 bases stayed unmatched. The CDR3 here is CASSSVGTGGKTQYF. The DNA for the CDR3 is TGTGCCAGCAGTTCCGTGGGGACAGGGGGAAAGACCCAGTACTTC.

This chain links TRBV28 with TRBJ1-1; TRBD1 is a possible D gene (5 bases). The V end lost 7 bases, the J end lost 1 base, and 13 bases lay between the germline ends. CDR3 length: 14 amino acids. Germline CDR1 and CDR2: MDHEN and SYDVKM. The CDR3 here is CASTSGGTNTEAFF. The CDR3 nucleotides read TGTGCCAGCACCTCAGGCGGGACGAACACTGAAGCTTTCTTT.

The CDR3 here is CASWGLSYEQYF. CDR3 DNA sequence: TGTGCCAGCTGGGGCCTCTCCTACGAGCAGTACTTC. This rearrangement joins TRBV2 to TRBJ2-7; D is perhaps TRBD1 (5 bases). The CDR3 extends over 12 amino acids. Germline CDR1 reads SNHLY; CDR2 reads FYNNEI. V was shortened by 8 bases and J by 0 bases, with 8 bases between the two germline ends.

The chain has TRBV18 and TRBJ2-2; D unclear. The CDR3 covers 15 residues. V lost 0 bases and J lost 4, with 9 bases in between. Per the germline V gene, CDR1 is KGHSH and CDR2 is LQKENI. For the CDR3, the DNA is TGTGCCAGCTCACCACCAGAGGCCCCCACCGGGGAGCTGTTTTTT. It translates to CASSPPEAPTGELFF.

The genes are TRBV18 and TRBJ2-2; TRBD2 might be the D (6 bases). This CDR3 spans 16 amino acids. The germline V gene encodes CDR1 KGHSH and CDR2 LQKENI. Trimming stripped 5 bases from V and 3 bases from J, with 16 bases between. CDR3: CASSSLGGDYTGELFF. CDR3 nucleotide sequence: TGTGCCAGCTCATCCCTGGGCGGGGACTACACCGGGGAGCTGTTTTTT.

The chain couples TRBV7-6 to TRBJ2-2; D is unclear. Germline-derived CDR1 and CDR2 are SGHVS and FNYEAQ. The CDR3 length is 16 residues. V lost 2 bases and J lost 0, with 10 bases in between. The DNA for the CDR3 is TGTGCCAGCAGCTTATCACCTAGTACGAACACCGGGGAGCTGTTTTTT. Translating it yields CASSLSPSTNTGELFF.

V usage is TRBV28 and J usage is TRBJ1-1, with D uncertain. The germline CDR1 and CDR2 sequences are MDHEN and SYDVKM. The CDR3 totals 13 residues. The V end was cut by 7 bases, the J end by 0 bases, with 9 bases between. The DNA for the CDR3 is TGTGCCAGCATCGAACCTATGAACACTGAAGCTTTCTTT. It specifies CASIEPMNTEAFF.

The J gene is TRBJ2-1, the V gene TRBV5-6, with D possibly TRBD2 on 5 matching bases. Per germline, CDR1 SGHDT and CDR2 YYEEEE. CDR3 length: 16 residues. V lost 4 bases, J lost 1 base, and 15 bases lay in between. The CDR3 spells CASSHTLVRSYNEQFF. The CDR3 DNA reads as TGTGCCAGCAGCCACACACTAGTTCGGTCCTACAATGAGCAGTTCTTC.

The chain carries TRBV28 and TRBJ1-4, with D possibly TRBD1 on 5 matching bases. Germline assignment: CDR1 MDHEN and CDR2 SYDVKM. V gave up 7 bases and J gave up 3 bases, with 12 bases separating them. The CDR3 totals 14 residues. The CDR3 loop reads CASNGPGANEKLFF. In DNA form, the CDR3 reads TGTGCCAGCAACGGACCGGGGGCTAATGAAAAACTGTTTTTT.